These 18 T cell receptor beta chains were all obtained from the same sample, sequenced in a study of T cell responses to AZD1222 COVID-19 vaccine (dated by TCRdb to the early 2020s). The time point label here, explained by the study, means: baseline before first vaccination. Library prep was done by the immunoSEQ multiplex PCR assay. The immuneACCESS repertoire file appears here via TCRdb, limited to in-frame rearrangements. These files lack a portion of the clones; in checked studies, under half of the deficit traces to unresolved V genes, and the cause of the others is not known. This sample gives more than 100,000 clones in total; approximately 86% of them show up just once. In total, the top ten clones hold about 6% of the sample. Specimen: peripheral blood, collected on day 0 of AZD1222 vaccination. Every receptor here comes from an adult in good health.

This clone was picked up one time. The chain uses TRBV27 and TRBJ1-1; 8 bases line up with TRBD1. This CDR3 is 15 amino acids long. V lost 2 bases, J lost 5 bases, and 7 bases stayed unmatched. Germline-derived CDR1 and CDR2 are MNHEY and SMNVEV (reference sequence). CDR3 region: CASSLTQGGSTEAFF. The DNA of the CDR3 is TGTGCCAGCAGTTTAACACAGGGGGGGAGTACTGAAGCTTTCTTT.

The V and J genes are TRBV28 and TRBJ1-4; no definite D call. Germline V CDR1 and CDR2: MDHEN, SYDVKM. This CDR3 region has 15 residues. Trimming pared 5 bases from V and 0 bases from J, leaving 10 bases between. CDR3 loop: CASSAGRTTNEKLFF. The DNA of the CDR3 is TGTGCCAGCAGTGCCGGAAGAACAACTAATGAAAAACTGTTTTTT.

This clone was counted between two and nine times. This chain links TRBV28 with TRBJ2-1; D ambiguous. CDR3 size: 18 residues. From germline, CDR1 is MDHEN and CDR2 SYDVKM. Trimming pared 6 bases from V and 5 bases from J, leaving 26 bases between. CDR3 sequence: CASSSPLTTRLVNNEQFF. The CDR3 nucleotides are TGTGCCAGCAGCTCCCCACTTACGACACGTCTAGTGAACAATGAGCAGTTCTTC. Full variable domain (outside the CDR3, taken from reference TRBV28 and TRBJ2-1): DVKVTQSSRYLVKRTGEKVFLECVQDMDHENMFWYRQDPGLGLRLIYFSYDVKMKEKGDIPEGYSVSREKKERFSLILESASTNQTSMYLCASSSPLTTRLVNNEQFFGPGTRLTVL.

This clone was found once. The V and J genes are TRBV7-2 and TRBJ1-1; D uncertain. The CDR3 runs to 13 residues. Germline V gene lookup returns CDR1 SGHTA and CDR2 FQGNSA. Trimming stripped 1 base from V and 8 bases from J, with 11 bases between. The DNA for the CDR3 is TGTGCCAGCAGCTTAGGGTTGGGGAGGGAAGCTTTCTTT. It yields the protein CASSLGLGREAFF.

This clone has a single count. The chain links TRBV6-5 to TRBJ1-4; unclear D gene. The CDR3 is 13 amino acids. The V gene's germline CDR1 is MNHEY and CDR2 SVGAGI. V was shortened by 2 bases and J by 3 bases, with 4 bases between the two germline ends. This chain's CDR3 is CASSYMSNEKLFF. The CDR3 bases are TGTGCCAGCAGTTACATGTCTAATGAAAAACTGTTTTTT.

This chain joins TRBV7-8 and TRBJ1-1; possibly TRBD1 for D (5 bases). The CDR3 runs to 14 residues. V lost 5 bases, J lost 5 bases, and 15 bases lay in between. Germline lookup yields CDR1 SGHVS and CDR2 FQNEAQ. This CDR3 reads CASSRPGLVTEAFF. The DNA of the CDR3 is TGTGCCAGCAGCCGTCCGGGGCTGGTGACTGAAGCTTTCTTT.

This clone was detected only once. The chain is built from TRBV12-5 and TRBJ2-1; a weak D match, TRBD1 (5 bases). The germline gives CDR1 LGHNT, CDR2 FRNRAP. CDR3 length: 14 residues. Trimming removed 3 bases at V and 9 bases at J, with 15 bases between. This chain's CDR3 is CASGFGAGIGEQFF. The CDR3 region has the DNA TGTGCTAGTGGTTTTGGCGCAGGGATAGGTGAGCAGTTCTTC.

This clone was seen a handful of times. The rearrangement joins TRBV4-2 to TRBJ1-4; no reliable D call. V lost 6 bases, J lost 7 bases, and 9 bases lay in between. This CDR3 spans 12 amino acids. Germline CDR1 reads LGHNA; CDR2 reads YNFKEQ. The CDR3 DNA sequence: TGTGCCAGCAGTTCCCTTGGTGAAAAACTGTTTTTT. Encoded protein: CASSSLGEKLFF.

The CDR3 DNA sequence: TGTGCCAGTAGGGCAGGAAAAGTAGAAGGCTACACCTTC. Translating it yields CASRAGKVEGYTF. The rearrangement joins TRBV19 to TRBJ1-2; no definite D call. Trimming pared 6 bases from V and 8 bases from J, leaving 16 bases between. This CDR3 contains 13 residues. CDR1 is LNHDA and CDR2 is SQIVND in the germline V gene (reference sequence).

This chain connects TRBV28 to TRBJ1-2; TRBD1 might be the D (5 bases). V was shortened by 5 bases and J by 0 bases, with 19 bases between the two germline ends. The CDR3 extends over 17 amino acids. Germline CDR1 reads MDHEN; CDR2 reads SYDVKM. The CDR3 DNA reads TGTGCCAGCAGTCCTCCGGGGCATTCGGGGGCTAACTATGGCTACACCTTC. It codes for CASSPPGHSGANYGYTF.

The chain couples TRBV6-5 to TRBJ2-3, with 9 bases that match TRBD2. This CDR3 spans 15 amino acids. Germline CDR1 MNHEY, CDR2 SVGAGI. The V segment lost 6 bases and the J segment 2 bases; nucleotides outside the gene matches: 6. CDR3 in DNA: TGTGCCAGCAGACAAAGCGGGGGGCACACAGATACGCAGTATTTT. This codes for CASRQSGGHTDTQYF.

The chain has TRBV27 and TRBJ2-7; 10 nucleotides match TRBD2. J was trimmed by 6 bases and V by 5 bases; bases with no gene match: 10. This CDR3 comprises 15 residues. In germline, CDR1 is MNHEY, CDR2 SMNVEV (reference sequence). This CDR3 reads CASSGQRGGLFEQYF. For the CDR3, the DNA is TGTGCCAGCAGTGGGCAGCGGGGGGGCCTCTTCGAGCAGTACTTC.

V is TRBV6-1 and J is TRBJ1-2; D call uncertain. Deletions cut 7 bases from V and 1 base from J, with 13 bases between. Per the germline V gene, CDR1 is MNHNS and CDR2 is SASEGT. The CDR3 covers 14 residues. CDR3 loop: CASIKDQSNYGYTF. The DNA for the CDR3 is TGTGCCAGCATAAAGGATCAGAGTAACTATGGCTACACCTTC.

The rearrangement links TRBV18 to TRBJ1-2; tentatively, D is TRBD1 (5 bases). Deletions cut 3 bases from V and 7 bases from J, with 12 bases between. The CDR3 contains 13 residues. CDR1 KGHSH and CDR2 LQKENI come from the germline V gene. This chain's CDR3 is CASSPQERGGYTF. The CDR3 nucleotides read TGTGCCAGCTCACCCCAGGAAAGGGGTGGCTACACCTTC. The full variable domain, completed using reference TRBV18 and TRBJ1-2, is NAGVMQNPRHLVRRRGQEARLRCSPMKGHSHVYWYRQLPEEGLKFMVYLQKENIIDESGMPKERFSAEFPKEGPSILRIQQVVRGDSAAYFCASSPQERGGYTFGSGTRLTVV.

The gene calls are TRBV12-3 or TRBV12-4 and TRBJ1-2; tentatively, D is TRBD1 (6 bases). This CDR3 is built from 12 residues. Trimming removed 4 bases at V and 6 bases at J, with 9 bases between. The CDR3 here is CASSSQGNGYTF. The CDR3 DNA reads TGTGCCAGCAGTTCACAGGGAAATGGCTACACCTTC.

V usage is TRBV7-9 and J usage is TRBJ2-7; D may be TRBD2 (5 bases). The CDR3 loop spans 13 amino acids. V was cut by 10 bases and J by 5 bases, with 18 bases left in between. In germline, CDR1 is SEHNR, CDR2 FQNEAQ (reference sequence). In DNA form, the CDR3 reads TGTGCCACAGATCTGGTGGAGGTGGACGAGCAGTACTTC. Amino acids: CATDLVEVDEQYF.

This chain joins TRBV18 and TRBJ1-1; unclear D gene. CDR3 length: 15 residues. Germline V CDR1 and CDR2: KGHSH, LQKENI. Trimming cost V 0 bases and J 1 base, with 9 bases left between them. The CDR3 loop reads CASSPPRQQNTEAFF. The CDR3 coding sequence is TGTGCCAGCTCACCACCCCGGCAGCAGAACACTGAAGCTTTCTTT.

V and J are TRBV9 and TRBJ2-7; D is possibly TRBD2 (5 bases). Per germline, CDR1 SGDLS and CDR2 YYNGEE. The CDR3 is made up of 15 amino acids. With 0 bases removed from V and 6 bases from J, the gap between germline ends came to 16 bases. CDR3: CASSVGGAGSSEQYF. The DNA for the CDR3 is TGTGCCAGCAGCGTAGGGGGAGCTGGCTCCAGCGAGCAGTACTTC.